The clone carrying this T cell receptor (beta chain) was counted many times. Its antigen is unidentified. Each CDR3 protein is one row after TCRdb ran MiXCR on the reads. The sample includes 500,000 to 600,000 distinct CDR3 sequences, approximately 15% of them seen just once. This sample is part of a study of T cell repertoires in cytomegalovirus infection. The overall study: It can be stated that public TCR beta signatures indicated CMV infection as well as a matching HLA type. General study results and limits: HLA-C-restricted CMV clonotypes gave the most frequent clonotype in two of eight donors. Identification of carriers of CMV plus the relevant HLA was performed using cumulative public TCR beta family frequency.

The V gene lost 3 bases and the J gene lost 5 bases, with 22 bases spanning the gap. The CDR3 sequence is 17 residues long. This sequence was found in a human donor in good health (CMV status not recorded). Some clones in this sample may be carry-over from other donors' samples. The sample taken for sequencing was CD8+ T cells from PBMCs. The chain uses TRBV12-3 or TRBV12-4 and TRBJ2-5; possible D gene TRBD1, 8 bases. CDR3 residues: CASSFGTLTGGEETQYF. DNA for the CDR3: TGTGCCAGCAGTTTTGGGACCCTAACAGGGGGGGAGGAGACCCAGTACTTC.